The T cell receptor beta chain described here comes from a study of cytomegalovirus exposure and HLA in healthy donors. About the study: A later analysis reported the same platform for the roughly 120 validation repertoires and the roughly 630 first-cohort repertoires.

The repertoire was sequenced with immunoSEQ multiplex PCR; TCRdb's copy has only in-frame clones and lacks some. Here the sample spans 200,000 to 250,000 clones, roughly 84% being singletons. Study findings and constraints: Diagnosis of cytomegalovirus status made by the classifier reportedly showed high specificity and sensitivity. The authors listed 164 TCR beta chains as cytomegalovirus-associated.

Comment on this clone: Antigen: not known.

The donors were members of the roughly 120-subject validation cohort (separate from the approximately 670-subject first cohort). The CDR3 is 14 residues long. Germline V gene lookup returns CDR1 MNHEY and CDR2 SMNVEV (reference sequence). Trimming removed 6 bases from V and 3 bases from J, with 14 bases in between. Input material: PBMCs. The chain is built from TRBV27 and TRBJ1-1, with D perhaps matching TRBD1 (5 bases). This receptor was taken from a woman younger than 35 in good health and CMV-seropositive. The CDR3 nucleotides are TGTGCCAGCAGCTTAATGGGCAGGGACACTGAAGCTTTCTTT. It translates to CASSLMGRDTEAFF.